The 32 T cell receptor beta chains reported below all come from one sample, sequenced in a study of cytomegalovirus exposure and HLA in healthy donors. PCR amplification relied on 60 Vbeta primers (plus 13 Jbeta primers). Some clones are missing from TCRdb's copy, which holds only in-frame ones; the method was immunoSEQ multiplex PCR. The table shows 87,000 or so clones, with around 64% occurring only once. The sample taken for sequencing was PBMCs. Source of these receptors: a man aged 55 to 70 in good health and CMV-seronegative.

As to this clone: Different DNA sequences within this sample yield the same CDR3. The chain links TRBV6-4 to TRBJ2-1; D perhaps matches TRBD2 (5 bases). Germline loops: CDR1 MRHNA, CDR2 SNTAGT. The length of the CDR3 is 15 residues. Trimming took off 0 bases at V and 0 bases at J, with 6 bases between the two ends. The CDR3 region is CASSDSSGSYNEQFF. The DNA for the CDR3 is TGTGCCAGCAGTGACTCGAGCGGCTCCTACAATGAGCAGTTCTTC.

The chain recombines TRBV6-6 with TRBJ2-2; 13 bases match TRBD2. This CDR3 is built from 16 residues. Germline values: CDR1 MNHNY, CDR2 SVGAGI (reference sequence). J lost 6 bases, V lost 2 bases, and 3 bases had no gene match. CDR3 loop: CASSYALAGGPGELFF. In nucleotides, the CDR3 is TGTGCCAGCAGTTACGCACTAGCGGGAGGGCCCGGGGAGCTGTTTTTT.

The chain joins TRBV6-5 to TRBJ2-3, with 13 bases identical to TRBD2. The germline V gene has CDR1 MNHEY and CDR2 SVGAGI. CDR3 size: 15 residues. V shed 6 bases, J shed 4 bases, and the junction held 4 bases outside the gene matches. CDR3 DNA sequence: TGTGCCAGCAGACGGACTAGCGGGAGACCAGATACGCAGTATTTT. It yields the protein CASRRTSGRPDTQYF.

V and J are TRBV7-2 and TRBJ2-5; a possible D gene is TRBD2 (5 bases). This CDR3 region has 14 residues. With 5 bases removed from V and 2 bases from J, the gap between germline ends came to 12 bases. Germline V gene sequence: CDR1 SGHTA, CDR2 FQGNSA. The CDR3 coding sequence is TGTGCCAGCAGCCCTCAGCCGGGACAAGAGACCCAGTACTTC. Protein: CASSPQPGQETQYF.

The chain combines TRBV28 with TRBJ1-4; D unclear. Germline values: CDR1 MDHEN, CDR2 SYDVKM. CDR3 length: 15 amino acids. V lost 5 bases and J 2 bases, leaving 12 bases between the germline ends. The CDR3 DNA reads as TGTGCCAGCAGTCTAACGGGTACTACTAATGAAAAACTGTTTTTT. Translated: CASSLTGTTNEKLFF. Full variable domain (outside the CDR3, taken from reference TRBV28 and TRBJ1-4): DVKVTQSSRYLVKRTGEKVFLECVQDMDHENMFWYRQDPGLGLRLIYFSYDVKMKEKGDIPEGYSVSREKKERFSLILESASTNQTSMYLCASSLTGTTNEKLFFGSGTQLSVL.

V usage is TRBV7-3 and J usage is TRBJ2-1, with no clear D. V shed 5 bases and J shed 8 bases, with 16 bases lying between them. In germline, CDR1 is SGHTA, CDR2 FQGTGA. This CDR3 region has 14 residues. The CDR3 here is CASSDDGSRHEQFF. CDR3 bases: TGTGCCAGCAGCGATGACGGGTCTCGCCATGAGCAGTTCTTC.

In this sample, this clone turned up a few times. V is TRBV4-2 and J is TRBJ1-2; 9 bases agree with TRBD1. The CDR3 is made up of 16 amino acids. Germline loops: CDR1 LGHNA, CDR2 YNFKEQ. V gave up 0 bases and J gave up 2 bases; unmatched junction bases: 4. The CDR3: CASSQDGTGGNYGYTF. Here the CDR3 DNA reads TGTGCCAGCAGCCAAGATGGCACAGGGGGCAACTATGGCTACACCTTC.

The chain combines TRBV29-1 with TRBJ2-2; TRBD1 matches 8 bases. V lost 3 bases and J lost 4; bases outside the gene matches: 1. The CDR3 covers 13 residues. The germline V gene has CDR1 SQVTM and CDR2 ANQGSEA. CDR3 residues: CSVDRGLTGELFF. For the CDR3, the DNA is TGCAGCGTTGACAGGGGGCTCACCGGGGAGCTGTTTTTT.

The rearrangement joins TRBV11-3 to TRBJ2-2; 7 bases match TRBD1. Germline V gives CDR1 SGHNT, CDR2 YENEEA. The length of the CDR3 is 16 residues. V trimming: 1 base; J trimming: 4 bases; junction bases outside the gene matches: 6. The CDR3 DNA follows: TGTGCCAGCAGCTTAGGAGACAGGGATGTCACCGGGGAGCTGTTTTTT. It codes for CASSLGDRDVTGELFF.

The rearrangement uses TRBV19 and TRBJ2-7; TRBD2 is a possible D gene (6 bases). CDR1 is LNHDA, CDR2 SQIVND, per germline (reference sequence). Trimming left V 3 bases short and J 1 base short, with 13 bases between. This CDR3 is built from 15 residues. This CDR3 is CASSMRLAPSYEQYF. CDR3 DNA sequence: TGTGCCAGTAGTATGAGGCTAGCGCCATCCTACGAGCAGTACTTC.

Note on this clone: Compared with germline, one end of the junction differs, possibly owing to a read error. This chain links TRBV7-7 with TRBJ2-2, with D perhaps TRBD2 (5 bases). Germline values: CDR1 SSHAT, CDR2 FNYEAQ (reference sequence). The CDR3 length is 15 residues. For the CDR3, the DNA is TGTGCTAGCAGCTCCTCGGGGTCGAACACCGGGGAGCTGTTTTTT. This encodes CASSSSGSNTGELFF. Full variable domain (rest looked up from reference TRBV7-7 and TRBJ2-2): GAGVSQSPRYKVTKRGQDVTLRCDPISSHATLYWYQQALGQGPEFLTYFNYEAQPDKSGLPSDRFSAERPEGSISTLTIQRTEQRDSAMYRCASSSSGSNTGELFFGEGSRLTVL.

The rearrangement joins TRBV25-1 to TRBJ2-1; 8 bases agree with TRBD2. CDR1 is MGHDK and CDR2 is SYGVNS in the germline V gene. The CDR3 extends over 15 amino acids. With 4 bases clipped from V and 3 bases from J, the junction kept 5 bases outside the gene matches. The chain's CDR3 is CASSAASGFYNEQFF. CDR3 DNA sequence: TGTGCCAGCAGTGCGGCTAGCGGGTTCTACAATGAGCAGTTCTTC.

This clone has only a few counts. The junction and the germline gene differ at one end; a read error may be behind it. The rearrangement links TRBV7-7 to TRBJ1-1, with D unclear. The CDR3 runs to 13 residues. CDR1 and CDR2 from the germline V gene are SSHAT and FNYEAQ (reference sequence). In DNA, the CDR3 is TGTGCTAGCAGCTTGATCAGGAACACTGAAGCTTTCTTT. Encoded protein: CASSLIRNTEAFF.

The chain couples TRBV19 to TRBJ2-3; 12 bases are a match to TRBD1. Germline CDR1 LNHDA, CDR2 SQIVND (reference sequence). This CDR3 spans 15 amino acids. Germline trimming cut 5 bases from V and 5 bases from J; bases unmatched to any gene: 5. The CDR3: CASSGDRGLGDTQYF. DNA for the CDR3: TGTGCCAGTAGTGGGGACAGGGGGCTTGGAGATACGCAGTATTTT. Full variable domain (rest looked up from reference TRBV19 and TRBJ2-3): DGGITQSPKYLFRKEGQNVTLSCEQNLNHDAMYWYRQDPGQGLRLIYYSQIVNDFQKGDIAEGYSVSREKKESFPLTVTSAQKNPTAFYLCASSGDRGLGDTQYFGPGTRLTVL.

The chain uses TRBV6-1 and TRBJ2-1; 10 bases align to TRBD2. V lost 4 bases to trimming and J lost 0 bases; unmatched junction nucleotides: 0. This CDR3 has 15 amino acids. The germline gives CDR1 MNHNS, CDR2 SASEGT. The CDR3 here is CASSGTSGSYNEQFF. The CDR3 DNA reads TGTGCCAGCAGTGGGACTAGCGGCTCCTACAATGAGCAGTTCTTC.

The CDR3 nucleotides read TGTGCCAGCAGTCCCCCAGGACAGCTTTTGAACACTGAAGCTTTCTTT. This gives the protein CASSPPGQLLNTEAFF. The chain recombines TRBV28 with TRBJ1-1; TRBD1 is a possible D gene (6 bases). Per germline, CDR1 MDHEN and CDR2 SYDVKM. V lost 5 bases and J lost 0, with 16 bases in between. The CDR3 loop spans 16 amino acids. Looking up the rest from reference TRBV28 and TRBJ1-1 gives the full variable domain: DVKVTQSSRYLVKRTGEKVFLECVQDMDHENMFWYRQDPGLGLRLIYFSYDVKMKEKGDIPEGYSVSREKKERFSLILESASTNQTSMYLCASSPPGQLLNTEAFFGQGTRLTVV.

V is TRBV2 and J is TRBJ1-5, with 9 bases lining up with TRBD1. The CDR3 is 14 residues long. CDR1 and CDR2 (germline): SNHLY, FYNNEI. The ends lost 6 bases at V and 7 bases at J; junction bases unmatched: 7. The chain's CDR3 is CASSEDRGGQPQHF. For the CDR3, the DNA is TGTGCCAGCAGCGAGGACAGGGGAGGACAGCCCCAGCATTTT.

This clone has only one observation. This chain joins TRBV28 and TRBJ2-7, with D perhaps TRBD1 (6 bases). CDR1 and CDR2 from the germline V gene are MDHEN and SYDVKM. The CDR3 has 12 residues. The V end was cut by 5 bases, the J end by 7 bases, with 12 bases between. Here the CDR3 DNA reads TGTGCCAGCAGTCCCACAGGGCGAGAGCAGTACTTC. Its translation is CASSPTGREQYF. Looking up the rest from reference TRBV28 and TRBJ2-7 gives the full variable domain: DVKVTQSSRYLVKRTGEKVFLECVQDMDHENMFWYRQDPGLGLRLIYFSYDVKMKEKGDIPEGYSVSREKKERFSLILESASTNQTSMYLCASSPTGREQYFGPGTRLTVT.

The CDR3 nucleotides are TGTGCCAGCAGCGGCCTGGGGGACACCTATAATTCACCCCTCCACTTT. This codes for CASSGLGDTYNSPLHF. This chain links TRBV5-6 with TRBJ1-6; tentatively, D is TRBD1 (6 bases). Looked up from germline, CDR1 is SGHDT and CDR2 is YYEEEE. The V and J ends lost 4 bases and 2 bases respectively, with 13 bases between them. CDR3 length: 16 amino acids.

This chain uses TRBV19 with TRBJ1-5, with D possibly being TRBD1 (5 bases). CDR3 size: 13 residues. The germline V gene encodes CDR1 LNHDA and CDR2 SQIVND (reference sequence). V dropped 2 bases and J dropped 6 bases, with 8 bases sitting between them. The CDR3 is CASSIQGGQPQHF. CDR3 DNA: TGTGCCAGTAGTATACAGGGTGGTCAGCCCCAGCATTTT.

This clone has only one observation. The chain combines TRBV27 with TRBJ1-1; D is unresolved. The germline V gene encodes CDR1 MNHEY and CDR2 SMNVEV (reference sequence). The CDR3 spans 13 residues. Trimming cost V 10 bases and J 2 bases, with 14 bases left between them. The CDR3 sequence is CATLSRINTEAFF. CDR3 coding DNA: TGTGCCACCCTCTCCAGGATAAACACTGAAGCTTTCTTT.

The chain carries TRBV9 and TRBJ1-4; D is possibly TRBD1 (5 bases). The length of the CDR3 is 15 residues. From germline, CDR1 is SGDLS and CDR2 YYNGEE. V was shortened by 1 base and J by 5 bases, with 12 bases between the two germline ends. The CDR3 DNA sequence: TGTGCCAGCAGCGTACGCGTACAGGCAAATGAAAAACTGTTTTTT. This encodes CASSVRVQANEKLFF.

This clone was picked up a small number of times. The rearrangement uses TRBV11-2 and TRBJ2-7; D ambiguous. The V end lost 5 bases, the J end lost 6 bases, and 11 bases lay between the germline ends. The CDR3 has 12 amino acids. Germline loops: CDR1 SGHAT, CDR2 FQNNGV. The CDR3 sequence: CASSAGITEQYF. CDR3 sequence (DNA): TGTGCCAGCAGCGCCGGTATTACCGAGCAGTACTTC.

The chain recombines TRBV7-2 with TRBJ2-7; 7 positions agree with TRBD1. CDR1 and CDR2 from the germline V gene are SGHTA and FQGNSA. This CDR3 has 15 amino acids. Trimming removed 2 bases from V and 3 bases from J; junction bases left unmatched: 7. The CDR3 is CASSLTPGQHYEQYF. The CDR3, as DNA: TGTGCCAGCAGCTTAACTCCGGGACAGCACTACGAGCAGTACTTC.

The V call is TRBV5-1, the J call TRBJ1-1; no firm D call. Germline CDR1 and CDR2: SGHRS and YFSETQ. The length of the CDR3 is 15 residues. Trimming cost V 1 base and J 1 base, with 11 bases left between them. The CDR3 loop reads CASSLFLGGNTEAFF. In nucleotides, the CDR3 is TGCGCCAGCAGCTTGTTTCTGGGAGGGAACACTGAAGCTTTCTTT.

V usage is TRBV2 and J usage is TRBJ2-5, with 7 bases matching TRBD1. The better agreement between TRBJ2-7 and the DNA end casts doubt on the J call. The germline CDR1 and CDR2 sequences are SNHLY and FYNNEI. There are 12 residues in the CDR3. Here the CDR3 reads CASNRGNSEQYF. The CDR3, as DNA: TGTGCCAGCAACAGGGGTAATAGCGAGCAGTACTTC.

The CDR3 DNA sequence: TGTGCCAGCAGTGAACTAGCGGGGGGCACCGGGGAGCTGTTTTTT. It yields the protein CASSELAGGTGELFF. This chain links TRBV6-1 with TRBJ2-2, with TRBD2 identical over 11 bases. Germline trimming cut 2 bases from V and 4 bases from J; bases unmatched to any gene: 0. CDR1 and CDR2 from the germline V gene are MNHNS and SASEGT. CDR3 size: 15 residues.

The rearrangement links TRBV15 to TRBJ2-5, with D hard to call. The CDR3 contains 16 residues. Germline CDR1 LNHNV, CDR2 YYDKDF (reference sequence). V lost 0 bases to trimming and J lost 1 base, with 12 bases between them. CDR3 sequence: CATSRDDWSTQETQYF. CDR3 coding DNA: TGTGCCACCAGCAGAGATGACTGGAGCACCCAAGAGACCCAGTACTTC.

The chain has TRBV7-3 and TRBJ2-3; TRBD1 agrees at 8 bases. The germline V gene encodes CDR1 SGHTA and CDR2 FQGTGA. The CDR3 totals 14 residues. J lost 4 bases, V lost 3 bases, and 3 bases had no gene match. CDR3 DNA sequence: TGTGCCAGCAGCTTCCAGGGGGCCCCAGATACGCAGTATTTT. Protein: CASSFQGAPDTQYF.

This clone has only a few counts. The CDR3 DNA reads as TGTGCCAGTAGTAGTGGAGGGACAGGGGGACATCAGCCCCAGCATTTT. Translated: CASSSGGTGGHQPQHF. This sequence joins TRBV19 and TRBJ1-5, with 11 bases that match TRBD1. Germline lookup yields CDR1 LNHDA and CDR2 SQIVND (reference sequence). This CDR3 contains 16 residues. V lost 4 bases and J lost 5; bases outside the gene matches: 7.

The chain combines TRBV29-1 with TRBJ2-5; 7 bases map to TRBD2. Germline V gene lookup returns CDR1 SQVTM and CDR2 ANQGSEA. This CDR3 region has 14 residues. The ends lost 3 bases at V and 5 bases at J; junction bases unmatched: 9. The CDR3 region has the DNA TGCAGCGTTGATGCGGCGGGGGACTTGGAGACCCAGTACTTC. Protein sequence: CSVDAAGDLETQYF.

The V gene is TRBV6-5, the J gene TRBJ2-7, with TRBD2 matching 8 bases. The CDR3 spans 12 residues. Looked up from germline, CDR1 is MNHEY and CDR2 is SVGAGI. V trimming: 8 bases; J trimming: 4 bases; junction bases outside the gene matches: 4. This CDR3 reads CASLKREYEQYF. The DNA for the CDR3 is TGTGCCAGCTTAAAGCGGGAGTACGAGCAGTACTTC.